The 14 T cell receptor beta chains below come from one sample, sequenced in a study of T-cell reconstitution after alpha-beta-depleted transplantation in children. Unique molecular identifiers were incorporated during preparation of the TCRbeta library. TCRdb reanalysed the PCR reads using MiXCR and keeps one entry per CDR3 protein. The sample lists about 400,000 distinct CDR3 sequences, approximately 20% occurring once. The sample here was PBMCs from the stem cell graft donor, taken from the stem cell graft. Source of these receptors: a human donor who donated a stem cell graft to a child with acute myeloid leukemia.

A few counts support this clonotype. The chain links TRBV4-2 to TRBJ2-7, with 10 bases matching TRBD2. The CDR3 covers 15 residues. The germline CDR1 and CDR2 sequences are LGHNA and YNFKEQ. The V gene end was trimmed by 5 bases and the J gene end by 3 bases; junction bases not matched to a gene: 7. CDR3 nucleotide sequence: TGTGCCAGCAGCGAGGGGGTAGCGGGAGGCTACGAGCAGTACTTC. Its protein product is CASSEGVAGGYEQYF.

This chain connects TRBV12-3 or TRBV12-4 to TRBJ2-1; 11 bases are shared with TRBD2. There are 19 residues in the CDR3. Trimming took 6 bases from V and 3 from J; bases not matched to a gene: 16. The CDR3 DNA is TGTGCCAGCAGCCGTCTGGTTGGGACTAGCGGAGATTACTACAATGAGCAGTTCTTC. This codes for CASSRLVGTSGDYYNEQFF.

The V and J genes are TRBV18 and TRBJ2-1; 7 bases fit TRBD2. CDR3 length: 15 residues. Trimming at V came to 5 bases and at J to 5 bases, leaving 9 bases not matched to a gene. Germline V gives CDR1 KGHSH, CDR2 LQKENI. In nucleotides, the CDR3 is TGTGCCAGCTCAGGGGCGGGAGTTCACGACAATGAGCAGTTCTTC. It encodes CASSGAGVHDNEQFF.

This clonotype was picked up a small number of times. The chain joins TRBV15 to TRBJ2-7; TRBD1 matches 9 bases. J lost 1 base, V lost 1 base, and 11 bases had no gene match. Germline V gives CDR1 LNHNV, CDR2 YYDKDF (reference sequence). CDR3 length: 18 residues. The CDR3 loop is CATSRGRQGGSQSYEQYF. CDR3 coding DNA: TGTGCCACCAGCAGAGGTAGACAGGGGGGGTCCCAATCCTACGAGCAGTACTTC.

The gene calls are TRBV7-2 and TRBJ2-3; no clear D. Between the trimmed V and J ends, which lost 2 bases and 0 bases, there was a span of 12 bases. Germline V lookup: CDR1 SGHTA, CDR2 FQGNSA. This CDR3 is 16 amino acids long. The CDR3 region has the DNA TGTGCCAGCAGCTTATTTCAGCGCTCTAGCACAGATACGCAGTATTTT. This codes for CASSLFQRSSTDTQYF. Supplemented by reference TRBV7-2 and TRBJ2-3, the full variable domain reads GAGVSQSPSNKVTEKGKDVELRCDPISGHTALYWYRQSLGQGLEFLIYFQGNSAPDKSGLPSDRFSAERTGGSVSTLTIQRTQQEDSAVYLCASSLFQRSSTDTQYFGPGTRLTVL.

This clonotype has at least ten counts. The chain carries TRBV20-1 and TRBJ2-3; D remains unclear. V was cut by 3 bases and J by 5 bases, with 12 bases left in between. CDR1 and CDR2 from the germline V gene are DFQATT and SNEGSKA (reference sequence). The CDR3 consists of 13 residues. The CDR3 nucleotides are TGCAGTGCTAGCTCCTCATTTGAAGATACGCAGTATTTT. Translation gives CSASSSFEDTQYF.

This sequence joins TRBV12-3 or TRBV12-4 and TRBJ2-4; D gene unclear. V was trimmed by 6 bases and J by 6 bases, leaving 18 bases between them. This CDR3 is built from 15 residues. CDR3: CASSASTAGANIQYF. For the CDR3, the DNA is TGTGCCAGCAGCGCATCTACCGCCGGAGCAAACATTCAGTACTTC.

The chain couples TRBV20-1 to TRBJ2-1; 8 bases are a match to TRBD2. V shed 1 base and J 0 bases; nucleotides not matched to a gene: 5. The CDR3 has 16 residues. Germline V gene sequence: CDR1 DFQATT, CDR2 SNEGSKA (reference sequence). CDR3 DNA sequence: TGCAGTGCTAGAGTTCGAGCGGGAGCCTCCTACAATGAGCAGTTCTTC. Its protein product is CSARVRAGASYNEQFF.

This clonotype was seen many times. This chain uses TRBV27 with TRBJ2-7; D remains unclear. The CDR3 is 12 amino acids. The germline V gene encodes CDR1 MNHEY and CDR2 SMNVEV (reference sequence). V lost 5 bases, J lost 3 bases, and 8 bases lay in between. The CDR3 region has the DNA TGTGCCAGCAGTCCGTTCGGCTACGAGCAGTACTTC. It yields the protein CASSPFGYEQYF.

In its sample, this clonotype was seen a few times. The CDR3 coding sequence is TGCGCCAGCAGCAGCCAACCCGGGCAGGGTGAGACCCAGTACTTC. This gives the protein CASSSQPGQGETQYF. The chain couples TRBV5-1 to TRBJ2-5, with a tentative D call TRBD1 (5 bases). Between the trimmed V and J ends, which lost 4 bases and 5 bases, there was a span of 18 bases. The CDR3 length is 15 residues. Germline values: CDR1 SGHRS, CDR2 YFSETQ.

This clonotype was recorded at least ten times. This rearrangement joins TRBV20-1 to TRBJ2-4; D gene ambiguous. V was trimmed by 0 bases and J by 2 bases, leaving 2 bases between them. CDR1 and CDR2 from the germline V gene are DFQATT and SNEGSKA (reference sequence). The CDR3 runs to 12 residues. For the CDR3, the DNA is TGCAGTGCTAGAGACCCCAAAAACATTCAGTACTTC. It translates to CSARDPKNIQYF.

The chain couples TRBV19 to TRBJ2-1; D may be TRBD2 (6 bases). Germline-derived CDR1 and CDR2 are LNHDA and SQIVND (reference sequence). The ends were cut back, 5 bases at V and 4 bases at J, with 15 bases in the middle. The CDR3 sequence is 15 residues long. CDR3 sequence (DNA): TGTGCCAGTAGTCCCCTCGGGGGTACATACAATGAGCAGTTCTTC. Its translation is CASSPLGGTYNEQFF. Looking up the rest from reference TRBV19 and TRBJ2-1 gives the full variable domain: DGGITQSPKYLFRKEGQNVTLSCEQNLNHDAMYWYRQDPGQGLRLIYYSQIVNDFQKGDIAEGYSVSREKKESFPLTVTSAQKNPTAFYLCASSPLGGTYNEQFFGPGTRLTVL.

In this sample, this clonotype turned up many times. The chain combines TRBV29-1 with TRBJ2-1, with TRBD2 matching over 8 bases. Germline trimming cut 6 bases from V and 0 bases from J; bases unmatched to any gene: 1. This CDR3 region has 13 residues. Germline V CDR1 and CDR2: SQVTM, ANQGSEA. CDR3 sequence: CSVAGVSYNEQFF. The CDR3 DNA sequence: TGCAGCGTAGCGGGGGTCTCCTACAATGAGCAGTTCTTC.

This clonotype was detected ten times or more. This chain connects TRBV29-1 to TRBJ2-7; D might be TRBD1 (6 bases). CDR1 SQVTM and CDR2 ANQGSEA come from the germline V gene. The CDR3 runs 12 residues. With 5 bases removed from V and 0 bases from J, the gap between germline ends came to 8 bases. CDR3 sequence: CSVRDTSYEQYF. CDR3 bases: TGCAGCGTTCGGGACACCTCCTACGAGCAGTACTTC.